Included here is one T cell receptor (beta chain) sequence, with context. The CDR3 is made up of 12 amino acids. Per the germline V gene, CDR1 is LNHDA and CDR2 is SQIVND (reference sequence). V gave up 0 bases and J gave up 3 bases, with 2 bases separating them. CD8+ and CD4+ T cells from blood underwent TCR beta sequencing, which was carried out in a high-throughput format. Healthy donors matched for age and sex were used as controls. Negative isolation was applied to CD8+ and CD4+ T cells, and FACS enrichment was applied to TEMRA cells. These data are taken from a study of CD8 T cells in Susac syndrome. RNA was extracted with the RNeasy kit, and a quantity of about 0.45 to 1 ug was reverse transcribed using random hexamers. It was immunoSEQ multiplex PCR that amplified TCR beta CDR3 across 54 Vbeta and 13 Jbeta. TCRdb redid the calling of the immunoSEQ multiplex PCR reads with MiXCR, one entry per CDR3 protein. The sample shows around 200,000 distinct CDR3 sequences, approximately 95% of them seen only once.

The receptor was derived from a human donor in good health. Sequencing input: CD4+ T cells from PBMCs. The chain uses TRBV19 and TRBJ1-2; no clear D gene. The CDR3, as DNA: TGTGCCAGTAGTATAGAGGACTATGGCTACACCTTC. This translates into CASSIEDYGYTF.